The clone carrying this T cell receptor beta chain was found a few times. Its cognate antigen is unknown. The data were taken from a study of T-cell memory formation after mild COVID-19. Study background: In these data, TCR clusters were largely donor specific. Study-level findings and limits: In second-wave clones peaking day 37, SARS-CoV-2 specificity remained unconfirmed. Contracting clones, day 15 to 85, had balanced CD4/CD8, and later expanders favored CD4+. Prior to infection, memory already included some responding clones, suggesting cross-reactive memory joined.

TCRdb re-called the 5' RACE reads through MiXCR, storing one row per CDR3 protein. Among some 120,000 distinct CDR3 sequences listed, approximately 16% were seen once. The sequence was collected from an adult woman who had mild COVID-19 (a few samples of this study predate the infection). Cell type and time point are not known. Sequenced input: PBMCs or a T cell subset sorted from them (not recorded which).

DNA for the CDR3: TGCGCCAGCAGCTCCGGGAGCACTGAAGCTTTCTTT. Protein product: CASSSGSTEAFF. The V and J genes are TRBV5-1 and TRBJ1-1; unclear D gene. Trimming removed 3 bases at V and 4 bases at J, with 7 bases between. Germline V CDR1 and CDR2: SGHRS, YFSETQ. The CDR3 has 12 residues.